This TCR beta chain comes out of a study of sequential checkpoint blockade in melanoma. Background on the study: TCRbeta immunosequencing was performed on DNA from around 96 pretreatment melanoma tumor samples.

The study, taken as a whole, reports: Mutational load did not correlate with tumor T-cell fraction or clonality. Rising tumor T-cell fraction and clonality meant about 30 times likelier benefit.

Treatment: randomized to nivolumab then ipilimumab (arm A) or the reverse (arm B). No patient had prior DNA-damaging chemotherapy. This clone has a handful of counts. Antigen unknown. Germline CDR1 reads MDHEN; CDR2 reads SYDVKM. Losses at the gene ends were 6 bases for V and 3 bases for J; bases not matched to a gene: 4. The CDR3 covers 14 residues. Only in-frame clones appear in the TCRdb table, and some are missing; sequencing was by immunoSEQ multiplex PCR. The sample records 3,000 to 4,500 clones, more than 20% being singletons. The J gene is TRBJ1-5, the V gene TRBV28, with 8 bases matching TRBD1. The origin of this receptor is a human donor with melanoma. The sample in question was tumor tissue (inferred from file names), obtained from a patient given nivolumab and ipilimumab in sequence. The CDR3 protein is CASRWTGFNQPQHF. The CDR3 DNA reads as TGTGCCAGCAGATGGACAGGGTTCAATCAGCCCCAGCATTTT.